Below are 15 T cell receptor beta chains sequenced from a single sample in a study of spatial heterogeneity in lung cancer (dated by TCRdb to between 2017 and 2020). Per the publication, the time point label means: sample taken at primary tumor resection. The library came from 5' RACE. Data came from a NextSeq 500. Using fastp at Q25 and MiXCR, TCRdb reprocessed the public reads and kept productive beta chains. Rows with a matching CDR3 protein are joined into one entry that keeps the most common DNA and genes. The sample has about 92,000 distinct CDR3 sequences on record, around 12% of them singletons. Of the sample, under 50% is held by the ten largest clones. The sequenced sample was PBMCs, obtained at surgery. The receptors shown here come from a male donor with early-stage non-small cell lung cancer.

This clonotype was counted between two and nine times. The rearrangement joins TRBV25-1 to TRBJ1-6; tentatively, D is TRBD1 (5 bases). This CDR3 has 15 residues. Germline V lookup: CDR1 MGHDK, CDR2 SYGVNS. V was trimmed by 4 bases and J by 7 bases, leaving 14 bases between them. CDR3 bases: TGTGCCAGCAGTGCCCCGGGGCCCCAAAATTCACCCCTCCACTTT. Protein product: CASSAPGPQNSPLHF.

This clonotype was found many times. The chain joins TRBV28 to TRBJ2-5; 10 bases agree with TRBD1. The CDR3 runs to 12 residues. Germline V gene data show CDR1 as MDHEN and CDR2 as SYDVKM. The ends lost 9 bases at V and 3 bases at J; junction bases unmatched: 1. CDR3 sequence: CARGTGEETQYF. The CDR3 DNA is TGTGCCAGAGGGACAGGGGAAGAGACCCAGTACTTC.

The chain joins TRBV5-1 to TRBJ2-1; 7 bases fit TRBD2. Germline V CDR1 and CDR2: SGHRS, YFSETQ. Trimming took 4 bases from V and 14 from J; bases not matched to a gene: 15. This CDR3 contains 14 residues. The CDR3: CASSAGTALREEFF. CDR3 nucleotides: TGCGCCAGCAGCGCCGGGACTGCACTCCGGGAGGAGTTCTTC.

The table lists this clonotype with a few counts. The chain uses TRBV29-1 and TRBJ1-5; 8 bases agree with TRBD1. V shed 6 bases, J shed 5 bases, and the junction held 6 bases outside the gene matches. This CDR3 is built from 13 residues. In germline, CDR1 is SQVTM, CDR2 ANQGSEA. The CDR3 nucleotides read TGCAGCGTCGGACAGGGAATGGATCAGCCCCAGCATTTT. Translating gives CSVGQGMDQPQHF.

This clonotype was seen at least ten times. The V gene is TRBV2, the J gene TRBJ2-3; D is possibly TRBD2 (6 bases). CDR3 length equals 14 residues. Trimming took 5 bases from V and 5 from J, leaving 14 bases between them. Looked up from germline, CDR1 is SNHLY and CDR2 is FYNNEI. The CDR3 DNA sequence: TGTGCCAGCAGTAGCCAGGGAGCGGGAGATACGCAGTATTTT. Its translation is CASSSQGAGDTQYF.

The chain links TRBV12-3 or TRBV12-4 to TRBJ2-3, with 11 bases aligning to TRBD2. Trimming at V came to 6 bases and at J to 2 bases, leaving 4 bases not matched to a gene. CDR3 length equals 15 residues. Here the CDR3 DNA reads TGTGCCAGCAGGCGACTAGCGGGGTTCACAGATACGCAGTATTTT. Translating gives CASRRLAGFTDTQYF.

V gene TRBV20-1 combines with J gene TRBJ1-3, with D tentatively TRBD1 (5 bases). The CDR3 is 18 amino acids. The germline V gene has CDR1 DFQATT and CDR2 SNEGSKA (reference sequence). V was shortened by 0 bases and J by 2 bases, with 20 bases between the two germline ends. Here the CDR3 reads CSARDLGLGTRPGNTIYF. The CDR3, as DNA: TGCAGTGCTAGAGATTTAGGCCTAGGGACCAGGCCTGGAAACACCATATATTTT.

In this sample, this clonotype turned up a few times. The V call is TRBV20-1, the J call TRBJ2-2; 8 bases are shared with TRBD2. Per the germline V gene, CDR1 is DFQATT and CDR2 is SNEGSKA (reference sequence). The ends lost 5 bases at V and 7 bases at J; junction bases unmatched: 9. The CDR3 length is 14 residues. CDR3 bases: TGCAGTGCTCCCCCGGGGGGGCCTGGCGGGGAGCTGTTTTTT. Its translation: CSAPPGGPGGELFF.

This clonotype showed up just a few times. The chain has TRBV7-2 and TRBJ2-2; 9 bases line up with TRBD2. Germline CDR1 is SGHTA and CDR2 is FQGNSA. This CDR3 region has 15 residues. The J segment lost 9 bases and the V segment lost 5 bases, leaving 10 bases of the junction unmatched. CDR3 residues: CASSGVAGAPRELFF. CDR3 DNA: TGTGCCAGCAGCGGGGTAGCGGGGGCCCCCAGGGAGCTGTTTTTT.

Only a few counts were recorded for this clonotype. The chain combines TRBV20-1 with TRBJ2-3; the match to TRBD2 covers 9 bases. CDR3 length: 16 amino acids. V was pared by 6 bases and J by 1 base, with 11 bases of the junction left unmatched. Germline V gene sequence: CDR1 DFQATT, CDR2 SNEGSKA (reference sequence). The DNA for the CDR3 is TGCAGTGCCTGGTGGCGGGCTAGCGGGGGCACAGATACGCAGTATTTT. This gives the protein CSAWWRASGGTDTQYF.

This clonotype was observed many times. The chain employs TRBV7-3 and TRBJ2-1, with 7 bases aligning to TRBD2. The germline V gene encodes CDR1 SGHTA and CDR2 FQGTGA. This CDR3 is built from 16 residues. V was pared by 8 bases and J by 0 bases, with 10 bases of the junction left unmatched. The CDR3 DNA sequence: TGTGCCAGCGGGTACGGGGGAGGGAGCTCCTACAATGAGCAGTTCTTC. It specifies CASGYGGGSSYNEQFF.

This clonotype has at least ten counts. V usage is TRBV9 and J usage is TRBJ2-4, with 12 bases identical to TRBD2. The V segment lost 4 bases and the J segment 1 base; nucleotides outside the gene matches: 12. Germline V gene data show CDR1 as SGDLS and CDR2 as YYNGEE. CDR3 length equals 19 residues. The DNA of the CDR3 is TGTGCCAGCAGCCCTGGACTAGCGGGAATTAATGGGGCCAAAAACATTCAGTACTTC. As protein: CASSPGLAGINGAKNIQYF.

The table lists this clonotype with a few counts. V gene TRBV24-1 combines with J gene TRBJ2-1; 12 bases align to TRBD2. This CDR3 comprises 15 residues. Germline loops: CDR1 KGHDR, CDR2 SFDVKD. With V trimmed by 2 bases and J by 8 bases, 3 bases remained unmatched. The CDR3 region is CATSDWTSGTDEQFF. The CDR3 region has the DNA TGTGCCACCAGTGATTGGACTAGCGGGACTGATGAGCAGTTCTTC.

Only a few counts were recorded for this clonotype. V and J are TRBV11-2 and TRBJ2-2; possible D gene TRBD2, 6 bases. The CDR3 consists of 14 residues. Germline V gene sequence: CDR1 SGHAT, CDR2 FQNNGV. Between the trimmed V and J ends, which lost 5 bases and 5 bases, there was a span of 12 bases. CDR3 sequence (DNA): TGTGCCAGCAGCACGGAGGGCCTGACCGGGGAGCTGTTTTTT. This sequence encodes CASSTEGLTGELFF.

This clonotype was picked up many times. CDR3 residues: CASSLVNAAVYNSPLHF. Written as DNA, the CDR3 is TGTGCCAGCAGCTTAGTGAATGCGGCGGTTTATAATTCACCCCTCCACTTT. The gene calls are TRBV7-8 and TRBJ1-6; D remains ambiguous. Trimming took 1 base from V and 4 from J, leaving 14 bases between them. Germline V lookup: CDR1 SGHVS, CDR2 FQNEAQ. The CDR3 extends over 17 amino acids.